This entry features one TCR beta chain sequence. Its antigen is unidentified. Data came from immunoSEQ multiplex PCR; TCRdb stores just in-frame clones and leaves some out. Among roughly 86,000 clones listed, roughly nine tenths were seen once. These data are taken from a study of T cell responses to AZD1222 COVID-19 vaccine. Overall study findings and caveats: In all cases, repertoires were sampled only after the peak T cell response. The breadth and depth of Spike-specific TCRs increased once two AZD1222 doses had been given. Only six or seven AZD1222 recipients were seropositive at baseline.

The CDR3 has 14 amino acids. Germline V gene lookup returns CDR1 MDHEN and CDR2 SYDVKM. With V trimmed by 6 bases and J by 8 bases, 12 bases remained unmatched. The chain employs TRBV28 and TRBJ1-2; 7 bases agree with TRBD1. The sequence was collected from an adult in good health. The material was peripheral blood, obtained on day 0 of AZD1222 vaccination. The CDR3 bases are TGTGCCAGCAGCCGACCGGGACAGCAGCGCGGCTACACCTTC. This encodes CASSRPGQQRGYTF.